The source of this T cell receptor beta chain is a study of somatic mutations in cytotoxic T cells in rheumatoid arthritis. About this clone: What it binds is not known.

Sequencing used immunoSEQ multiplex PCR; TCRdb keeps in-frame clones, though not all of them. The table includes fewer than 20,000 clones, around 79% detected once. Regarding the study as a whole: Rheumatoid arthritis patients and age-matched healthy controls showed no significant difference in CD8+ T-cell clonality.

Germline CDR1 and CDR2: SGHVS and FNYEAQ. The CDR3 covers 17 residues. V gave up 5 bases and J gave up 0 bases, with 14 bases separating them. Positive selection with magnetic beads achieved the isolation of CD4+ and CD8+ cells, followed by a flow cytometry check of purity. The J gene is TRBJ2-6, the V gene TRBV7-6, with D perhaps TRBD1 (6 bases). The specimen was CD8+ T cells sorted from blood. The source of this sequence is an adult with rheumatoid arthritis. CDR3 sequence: CASSRTDLFSGANVLTF. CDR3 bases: TGTGCCAGCAGCCGGACAGACTTGTTCTCTGGGGCCAACGTCCTGACTTTC.